One and the same sample provided the 5 T cell receptor beta chains below, sequenced in a study of T cells in women clearing cervical HPV infection (dated by TCRdb to 2016 to 2019). The receptor library was made with the immunoSEQ multiplex PCR assay. TCRdb provides this immuneACCESS table in a form limited to in-frame rearrangements. Some clones are lacking; in checked studies, under half of them reflect an unresolved V gene, and why the rest are absent is not known. This specimen's table enumerates roughly 22,000 clones. The ten largest clones represent 2.5% to 3.5% of the sample. The sample consisted of blood buffy coat. The receptors come from a woman aged 18 to 75 with a cervical HPV16 infection that either progressed to CIN3+ or cleared (not recorded which).

Comments on this clone: The CDR3 end is not reached by the read, which stops 3 residues before it; the germline J gene fills it in. The chain has TRBV29-1 and TRBJ2-1; perhaps TRBD2 as D (5 bases). CDR3 length equals 12 residues. Germline CDR1 SQVTM, CDR2 ANQGSEA. V gave up 4 bases and J gave up 4 bases, with 8 bases separating them. CDR3 bases read: TGCAGCGTTGGTAGCGATTACAATGAG. This codes for CSVGSDYNE. The entire CDR3 protein is CSVGSDYNEQFF.

Comments on this clone: Coverage ceases 3 residues before the CDR3 finishes, and the germline J gene fills in the end. The chain uses TRBV30 and TRBJ2-3, with D unresolved. Germline V gene lookup returns CDR1 GTSNPN and CDR2 SVGIG (reference sequence). The V end was cut by 2 bases, the J end by 4 bases, with 10 bases between. The length of the CDR3 is 13 residues. The covered CDR3 bases are TGTGCCTGGAGTCTGAGTAAGGCAGATACG. This sequence encodes CAWSLSKADT. The whole CDR3 region reads CAWSLSKADTQYF. The full variable domain, completed using reference TRBV30 and TRBJ2-3, is SQTIHQWPATLVQPVGSPLSLECTVEGTSNPNLYWYRQAAGRGLQLLFYSVGIGQISSEVPQNLSASRPQDRQFILSSKKLLLSDSGFYLCAWSLSKADTQYFGPGTRLTVL.

Concerning this clone: The CDR3 extends 3 residues past the end of the read, so its final part is completed from the germline J gene. V is TRBV10-1 and J is TRBJ1-4; possibly TRBD1 for D (6 bases). The ends were cut back, 2 bases at V and 0 bases at J, with 7 bases in the middle. The CDR3 runs 15 residues. Germline CDR1 WNHNN, CDR2 SYGVQD (reference sequence). The CDR3 loop is CASSEDRSTNEKLFF. The sequenced part of the CDR3 DNA is TGCGCCAGCAGTGAGGACAGGTCAACTAATGAAAAA.

With respect to this clone: Sequencing ends 3 residues short of the CDR3 end; the germline J gene provides the rest. This rearrangement joins TRBV20-1 to TRBJ1-5, with D perhaps matching TRBD1 (6 bases). This CDR3 has 17 residues. CDR1 and CDR2 (germline): DFQATT, SNEGSKA (reference sequence). The V gene lost 1 base and the J gene lost 1 base, with 17 bases spanning the gap. The sequenced part of the CDR3 DNA is TGCAGTGCTAGAGTTGCCCCTTCACAGGGAAGCAATCAGCCC. Encoded protein: CSARVAPSQGSNQP. The CDR3, in full, reads CSARVAPSQGSNQPQHF.

CDR3 DNA (partial): TGTGCCAGCAGTGAAGACAGAGAAAATGAG. Its translation is CASSEDRENE. The full-length CDR3 reads as CASSEDRENEQFF. The V call is TRBV2, the J call TRBJ2-1; D gene uncertain. The read finishes 3 residues shy of the CDR3 end, and the germline J gene is used to complete it. The CDR3 is made up of 13 amino acids. Per germline, CDR1 SNHLY and CDR2 FYNNEI. With 1 base removed from V and 7 bases from J, the gap between germline ends came to 8 bases.